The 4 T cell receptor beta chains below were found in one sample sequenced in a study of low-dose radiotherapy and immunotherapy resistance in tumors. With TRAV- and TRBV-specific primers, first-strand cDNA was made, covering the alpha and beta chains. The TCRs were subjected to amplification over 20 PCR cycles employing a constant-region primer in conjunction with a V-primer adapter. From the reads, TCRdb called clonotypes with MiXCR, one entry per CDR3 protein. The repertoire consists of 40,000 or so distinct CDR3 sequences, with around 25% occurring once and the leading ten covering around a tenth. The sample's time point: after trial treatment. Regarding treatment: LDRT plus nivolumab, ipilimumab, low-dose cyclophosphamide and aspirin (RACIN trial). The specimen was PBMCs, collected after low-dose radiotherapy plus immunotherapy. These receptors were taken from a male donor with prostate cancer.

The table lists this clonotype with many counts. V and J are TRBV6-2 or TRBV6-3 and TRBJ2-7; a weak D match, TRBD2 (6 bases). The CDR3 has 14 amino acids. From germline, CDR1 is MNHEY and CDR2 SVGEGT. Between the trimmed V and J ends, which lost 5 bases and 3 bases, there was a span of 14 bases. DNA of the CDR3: TGTGCCAGCAGTCGAGCGGGCTTGGGCTACGAGCAGTACTTC. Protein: CASSRAGLGYEQYF.

In nucleotides, the CDR3 is TGTGCCAGCAGCTGGGGGACAGGCCGCGGTGGGACCCAGTACTTC. Translation: CASSWGTGRGGTQYF. J is TRBJ2-5 and V is TRBV5-5; 8 nucleotides line up with TRBD1. The CDR3 extends over 15 amino acids. Germline V gene lookup returns CDR1 SGHKS and CDR2 YYEKEE (reference sequence). The ends lost 3 bases at V and 7 bases at J; junction bases unmatched: 11.

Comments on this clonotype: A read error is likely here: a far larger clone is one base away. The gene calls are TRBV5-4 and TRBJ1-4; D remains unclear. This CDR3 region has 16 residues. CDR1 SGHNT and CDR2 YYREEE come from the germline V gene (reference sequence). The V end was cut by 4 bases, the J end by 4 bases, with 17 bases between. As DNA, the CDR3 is TGTGCCAGCAGCCCAACCCCGGCGGCCATTAATGAAAAACTGTTTTTT. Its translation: CASSPTPAAINEKLFF.

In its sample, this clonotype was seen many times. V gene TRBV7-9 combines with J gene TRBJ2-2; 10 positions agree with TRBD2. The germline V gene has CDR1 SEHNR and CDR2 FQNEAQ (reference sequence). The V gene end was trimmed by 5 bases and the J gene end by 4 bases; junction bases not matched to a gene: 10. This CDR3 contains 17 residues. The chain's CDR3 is CASSVGASGSSTGELFF. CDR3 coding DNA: TGTGCCAGCAGCGTGGGGGCTAGCGGGAGTTCCACCGGGGAGCTGTTTTTT.